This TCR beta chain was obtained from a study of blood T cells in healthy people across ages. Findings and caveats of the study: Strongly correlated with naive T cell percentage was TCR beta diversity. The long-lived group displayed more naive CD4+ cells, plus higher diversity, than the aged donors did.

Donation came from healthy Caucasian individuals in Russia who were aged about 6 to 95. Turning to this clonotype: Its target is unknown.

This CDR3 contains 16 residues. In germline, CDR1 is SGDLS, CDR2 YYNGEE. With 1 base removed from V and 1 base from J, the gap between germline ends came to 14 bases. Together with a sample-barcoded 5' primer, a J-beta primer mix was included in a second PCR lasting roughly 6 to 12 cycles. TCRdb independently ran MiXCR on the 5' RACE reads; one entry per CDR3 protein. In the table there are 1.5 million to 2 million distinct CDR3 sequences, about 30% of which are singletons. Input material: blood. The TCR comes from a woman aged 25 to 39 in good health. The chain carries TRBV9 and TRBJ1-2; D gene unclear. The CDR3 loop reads CASSVKSSGLNYGYTF. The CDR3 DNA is TGTGCCAGCAGCGTAAAGTCTTCTGGCCTTAACTATGGCTACACCTTC.